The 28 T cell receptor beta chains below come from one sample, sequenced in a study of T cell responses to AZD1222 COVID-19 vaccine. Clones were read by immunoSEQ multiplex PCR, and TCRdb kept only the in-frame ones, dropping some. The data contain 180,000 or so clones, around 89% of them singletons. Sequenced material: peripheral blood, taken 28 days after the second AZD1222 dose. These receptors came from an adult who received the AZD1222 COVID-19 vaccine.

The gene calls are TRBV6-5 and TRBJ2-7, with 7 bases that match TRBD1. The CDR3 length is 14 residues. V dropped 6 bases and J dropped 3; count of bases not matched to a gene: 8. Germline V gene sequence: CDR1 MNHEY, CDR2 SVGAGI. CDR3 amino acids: CASSRQGTYYEQYF. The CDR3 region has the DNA TGTGCCAGCAGCCGACAGGGTACGTACTACGAGCAGTACTTC.

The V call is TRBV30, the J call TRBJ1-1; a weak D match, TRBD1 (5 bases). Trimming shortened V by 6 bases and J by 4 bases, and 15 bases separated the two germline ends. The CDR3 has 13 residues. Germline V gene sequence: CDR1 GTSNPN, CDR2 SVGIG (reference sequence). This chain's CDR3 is CACPRASGTEAFF. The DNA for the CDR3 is TGTGCCTGCCCCAGGGCCTCGGGCACTGAAGCTTTCTTT.

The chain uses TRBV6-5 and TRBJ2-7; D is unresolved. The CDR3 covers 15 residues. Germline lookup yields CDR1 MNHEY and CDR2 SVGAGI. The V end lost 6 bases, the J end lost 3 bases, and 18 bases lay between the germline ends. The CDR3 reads CASSPSGGAVYEQYF. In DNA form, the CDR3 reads TGTGCCAGCAGCCCATCGGGTGGTGCGGTCTACGAGCAGTACTTC.

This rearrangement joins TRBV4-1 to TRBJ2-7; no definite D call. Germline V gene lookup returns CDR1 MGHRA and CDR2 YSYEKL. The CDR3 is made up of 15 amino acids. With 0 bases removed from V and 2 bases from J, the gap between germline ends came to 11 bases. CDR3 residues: CASSQDETQTYEQYF. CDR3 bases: TGCGCCAGCAGCCAAGATGAGACCCAGACCTACGAGCAGTACTTC.

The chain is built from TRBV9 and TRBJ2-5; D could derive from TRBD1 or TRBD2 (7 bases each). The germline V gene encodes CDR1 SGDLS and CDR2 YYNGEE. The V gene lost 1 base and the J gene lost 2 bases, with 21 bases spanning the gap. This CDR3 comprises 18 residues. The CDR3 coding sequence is TGTGCCAGCAGCGTATCGGGCGTGGGAGGGGGCACACAAGAGACCCAGTACTTC. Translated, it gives CASSVSGVGGGTQETQYF.

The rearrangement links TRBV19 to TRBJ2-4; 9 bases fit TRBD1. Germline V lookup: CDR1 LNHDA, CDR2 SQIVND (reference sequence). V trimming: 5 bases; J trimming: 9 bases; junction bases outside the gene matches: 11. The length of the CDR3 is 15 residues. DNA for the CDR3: TGTGCCAGTAGTCGCCTCCGGGACAGGGAAGGCATTCAGTACTTC. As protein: CASSRLRDREGIQYF.

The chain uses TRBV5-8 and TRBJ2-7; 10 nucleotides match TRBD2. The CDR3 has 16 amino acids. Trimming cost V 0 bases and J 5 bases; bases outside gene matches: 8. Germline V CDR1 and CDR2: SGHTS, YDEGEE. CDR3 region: CASSLGASGSADEQYF. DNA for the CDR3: TGTGCCAGCAGCTTGGGGGCTAGCGGGAGTGCCGACGAGCAGTACTTC.

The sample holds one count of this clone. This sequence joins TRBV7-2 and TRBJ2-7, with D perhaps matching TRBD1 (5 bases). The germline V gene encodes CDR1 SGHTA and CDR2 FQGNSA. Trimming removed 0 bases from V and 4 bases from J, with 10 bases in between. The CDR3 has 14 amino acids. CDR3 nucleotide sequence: TGTGCCAGCAGCTTAGCACCAGGGCTATACGAGCAGTACTTC. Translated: CASSLAPGLYEQYF.

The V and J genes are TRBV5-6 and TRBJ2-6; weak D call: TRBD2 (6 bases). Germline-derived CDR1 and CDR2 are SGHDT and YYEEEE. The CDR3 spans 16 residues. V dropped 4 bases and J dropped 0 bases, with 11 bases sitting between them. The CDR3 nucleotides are TGTGCCAGCAGCCCGGGACTTCGCTCTGGGGCCAACGTCCTGACTTTC. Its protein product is CASSPGLRSGANVLTF.

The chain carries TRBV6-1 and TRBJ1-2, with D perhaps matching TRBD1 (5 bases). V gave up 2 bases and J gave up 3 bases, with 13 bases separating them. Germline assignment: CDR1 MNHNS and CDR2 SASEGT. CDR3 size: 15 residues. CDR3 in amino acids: CASSERGEGDYGYTF. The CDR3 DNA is TGTGCCAGCAGTGAAAGAGGGGAAGGGGACTATGGCTACACCTTC.

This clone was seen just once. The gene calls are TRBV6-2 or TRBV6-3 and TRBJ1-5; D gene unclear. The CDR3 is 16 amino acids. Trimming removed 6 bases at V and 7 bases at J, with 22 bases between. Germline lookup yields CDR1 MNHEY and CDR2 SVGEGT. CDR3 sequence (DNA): TGTGCCAGCAGCGCCCGACCGGAGGCCACGAGGCAGCCCCAGCATTTT. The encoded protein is CASSARPEATRQPQHF.

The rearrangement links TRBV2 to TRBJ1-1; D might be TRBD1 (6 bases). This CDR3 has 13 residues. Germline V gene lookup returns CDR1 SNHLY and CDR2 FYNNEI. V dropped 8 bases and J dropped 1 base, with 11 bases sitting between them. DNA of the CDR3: TGTGCCAGCCTAGGACAGCCGAACACTGAAGCTTTCTTT. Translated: CASLGQPNTEAFF. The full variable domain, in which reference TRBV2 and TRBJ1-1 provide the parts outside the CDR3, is EPEVTQTPSHQVTQMGQEVILRCVPISNHLYFYWYRQILGQKVEFLVSFYNNEISEKSEIFDDQFSVERPDGSNFTLKIRSTKLEDSAMYFCASLGQPNTEAFFGQGTRLTVV.

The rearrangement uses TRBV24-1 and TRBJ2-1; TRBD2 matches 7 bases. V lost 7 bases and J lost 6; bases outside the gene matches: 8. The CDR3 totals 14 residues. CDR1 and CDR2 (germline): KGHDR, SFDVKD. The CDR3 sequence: CATRTGGSGNEQFF. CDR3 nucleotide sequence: TGTGCCACCAGGACGGGCGGGAGTGGCAATGAGCAGTTCTTC.

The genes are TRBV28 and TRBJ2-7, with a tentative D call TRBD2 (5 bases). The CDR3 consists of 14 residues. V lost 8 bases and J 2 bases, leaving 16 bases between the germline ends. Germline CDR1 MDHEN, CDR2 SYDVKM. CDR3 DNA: TGTGCCAGCCGCTTGAGGAGCGGAGCCTACGAGCAGTACTTC. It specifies CASRLRSGAYEQYF.

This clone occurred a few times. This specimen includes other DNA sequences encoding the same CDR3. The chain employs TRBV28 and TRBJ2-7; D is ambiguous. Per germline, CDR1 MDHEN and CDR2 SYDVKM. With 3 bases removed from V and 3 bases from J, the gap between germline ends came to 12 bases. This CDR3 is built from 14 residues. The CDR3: CASSFPGSSYEQYF. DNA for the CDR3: TGTGCCAGCAGTTTTCCCGGTTCCAGCTACGAGCAGTACTTC.

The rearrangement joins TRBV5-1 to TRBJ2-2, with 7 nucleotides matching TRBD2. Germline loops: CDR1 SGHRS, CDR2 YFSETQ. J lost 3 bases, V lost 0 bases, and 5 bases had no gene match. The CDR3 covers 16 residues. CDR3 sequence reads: CASSLGLAWDTGELFF. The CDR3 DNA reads TGCGCCAGCAGCTTGGGACTAGCTTGGGACACCGGGGAGCTGTTTTTT.

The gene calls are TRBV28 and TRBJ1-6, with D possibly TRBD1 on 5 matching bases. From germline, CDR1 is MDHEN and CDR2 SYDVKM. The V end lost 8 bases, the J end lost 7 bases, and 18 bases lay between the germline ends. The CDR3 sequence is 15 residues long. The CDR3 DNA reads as TGTGCCAGCGGCGACGTCAGACAGATAAATTCACCCCTCCACTTT. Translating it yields CASGDVRQINSPLHF.

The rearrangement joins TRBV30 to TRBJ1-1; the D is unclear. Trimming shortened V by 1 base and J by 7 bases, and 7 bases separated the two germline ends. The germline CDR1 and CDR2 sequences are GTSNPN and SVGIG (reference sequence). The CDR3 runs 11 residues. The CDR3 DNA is TGTGCCTGGAGTGCTAGGAGTGAAGCTTTCTTT. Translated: CAWSARSEAFF.

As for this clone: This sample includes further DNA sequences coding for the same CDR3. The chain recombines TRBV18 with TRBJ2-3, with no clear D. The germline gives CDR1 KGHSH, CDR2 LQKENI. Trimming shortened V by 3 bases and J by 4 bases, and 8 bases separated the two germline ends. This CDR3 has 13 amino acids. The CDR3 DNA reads TGTGCCAGCTCACCCCTGGGTTCAGATACGCAGTATTTT. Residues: CASSPLGSDTQYF.

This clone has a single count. The CDR3 DNA follows: TGTGCCAGCAGTTTATCCCCGGGTATGGGCACTGAAGCTTTCTTT. Amino acid sequence: CASSLSPGMGTEAFF. The chain combines TRBV27 with TRBJ1-1, with D uncertain. Germline V gives CDR1 MNHEY, CDR2 SMNVEV (reference sequence). CDR3 length equals 15 residues. Deletions cut 0 bases from V and 4 bases from J, with 12 bases between.

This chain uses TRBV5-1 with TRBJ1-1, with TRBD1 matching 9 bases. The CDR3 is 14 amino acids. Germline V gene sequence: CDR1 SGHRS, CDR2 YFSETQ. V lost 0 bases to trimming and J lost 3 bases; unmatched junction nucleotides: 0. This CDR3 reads CASSLGDRDTEAFF. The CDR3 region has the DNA TGCGCCAGCAGCTTGGGGGACAGGGACACTGAAGCTTTCTTT.

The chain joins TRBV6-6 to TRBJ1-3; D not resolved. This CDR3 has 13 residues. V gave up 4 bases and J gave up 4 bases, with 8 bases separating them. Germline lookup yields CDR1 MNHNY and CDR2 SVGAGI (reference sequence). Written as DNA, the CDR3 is TGTGCCAGCAGTTCGGACGGGGGAAACACCATATATTTT. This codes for CASSSDGGNTIYF.

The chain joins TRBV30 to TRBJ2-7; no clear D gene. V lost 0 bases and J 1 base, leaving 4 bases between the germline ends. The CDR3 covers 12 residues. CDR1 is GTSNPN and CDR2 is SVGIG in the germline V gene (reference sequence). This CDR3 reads CAWSVRSYEQYF. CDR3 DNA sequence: TGTGCCTGGAGTGTTCGGTCCTACGAGCAGTACTTC.

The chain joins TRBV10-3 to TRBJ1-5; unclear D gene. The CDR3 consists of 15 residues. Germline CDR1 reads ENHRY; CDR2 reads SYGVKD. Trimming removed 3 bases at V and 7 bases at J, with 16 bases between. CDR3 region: CAISETATVGQPQHF. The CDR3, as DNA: TGTGCCATCAGTGAAACCGCCACGGTGGGACAGCCCCAGCATTTT.

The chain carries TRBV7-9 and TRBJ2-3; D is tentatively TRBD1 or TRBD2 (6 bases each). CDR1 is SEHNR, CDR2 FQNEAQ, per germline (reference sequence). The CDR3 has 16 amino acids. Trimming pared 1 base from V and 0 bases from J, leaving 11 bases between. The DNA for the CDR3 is TGTGCCAGCAGCTTAGACAGGGACTCAAGCACAGATACGCAGTATTTT. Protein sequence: CASSLDRDSSTDTQYF. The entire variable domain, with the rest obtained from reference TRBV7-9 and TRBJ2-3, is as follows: DTGVSQNPRHKITKRGQNVTFRCDPISEHNRLYWYRQTLGQGPEFLTYFQNEAQLEKSRLLSDRFSAERPKGSFSTLEIQRTEQGDSAMYLCASSLDRDSSTDTQYFGPGTRLTVL.

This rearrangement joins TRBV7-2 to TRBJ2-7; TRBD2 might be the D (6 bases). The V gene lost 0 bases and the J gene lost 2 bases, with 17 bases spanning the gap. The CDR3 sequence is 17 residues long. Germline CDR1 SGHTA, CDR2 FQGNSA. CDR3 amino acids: CASSLAEWGLRPYEQYF. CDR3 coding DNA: TGTGCCAGCAGCTTAGCGGAATGGGGACTCCGCCCCTACGAGCAGTACTTC.

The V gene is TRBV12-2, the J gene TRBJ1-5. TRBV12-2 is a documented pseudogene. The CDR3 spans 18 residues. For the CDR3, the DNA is TGTGCAAGTCGCTTAAAGGTTACGAGTGGCTATAGCAATCAGCCCCAGCATTTT. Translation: CASRLKVTSGYSNQPQHF.

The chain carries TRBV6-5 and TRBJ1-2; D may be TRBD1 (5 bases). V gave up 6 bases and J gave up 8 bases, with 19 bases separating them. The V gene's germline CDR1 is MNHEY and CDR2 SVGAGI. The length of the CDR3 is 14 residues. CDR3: CASRGEVRVDGYTF. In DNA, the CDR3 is TGTGCCAGCAGAGGGGAAGTAAGGGTCGACGGCTACACCTTC.